This T cell receptor (beta chain) was recovered during a study of T cells in Graves' hyperthyroidism and ophthalmopathy. What was amplified from RNA transcripts were TCR beta CDR3 regions. TCR CDR3 regions were first amplified by RT-PCR with HTBI primers. TCRdb re-analysed the multiplex PCR reads in MiXCR, keeping a single row per CDR3 protein. The table shows about 580,000 distinct CDR3 sequences, with over 11% occurring only once. The CDR3 is 13 amino acids. The V end was cut by 4 bases, the J end by 3 bases, with 11 bases between. The germline V gene encodes CDR1 SGHRS and CDR2 YFSETQ. The genes are TRBV5-1 and TRBJ2-7, with D uncertain. This TCR came from a woman aged 25 to 39 with Graves' hyperthyroidism that later progressed to Graves' ophthalmopathy. Input material: blood. The CDR3 bases are TGCGCCAGCAGCCCCGACATGGACTACGAGCAGTACTTC. Its protein is CASSPDMDYEQYF.